This is a list of T cell receptor beta chains from one sample in a study of CD8 T cell repertoires and HIV-1 epitope variants. Data came from immunoSEQ multiplex PCR; TCRdb stores just in-frame clones and leaves some out. Among some 4,000 clones listed, 67% were seen once. Which antigens these TCRs recognize remains unknown. The source material was cultured CD8+ T cells derived from PBMCs. These receptors were collected from a male donor with HIV. Each CDR3 is given with its conserved first and last residue. The order of the fields is clone size, D gene, V gene, J gene, CDR3 DNA, CDR3 protein. A D gene is named only where the DNA matches it firmly. The size entry is marked missing in some rows and otherwise reads once, few, many or a size class.

>once|-|TRBV7-9|TRBJ2-5
TGTGCCAGCAGCTCGACCCAGGGTTTAGAGACCCAGTACTTC
CASSSTQGLETQYF
>-|TRBD1|TRBV7-3|TRBJ1-1
TGTGCCAGCCGGGTGACAGGGGTGACGTCCAACACTGAAGCTTTCTTT
CASRVTGVTSNTEAFF
>-|TRBD2|TRBV4-3|TRBJ2-3
TGCGCCAGCAGCCAAGGACGGGGGGCAGATACGCAGTATTTT
CASSQGRGADTQYF
>-|-|TRBV5-1|TRBJ1-2
TGCGCCAGCAAGGTAGAAGGGTCCAACTATGGCTACACCTTC
CASKVEGSNYGYTF
>once|TRBD2|TRBV9|TRBJ2-1
TGTGCCAGCAGCGTAGAGGGCGGGAGGAGGGGTGAGCAGTTCTTC
CASSVEGGRRGEQFF
>few|TRBD1|TRBV4-2|TRBJ1-4
TGTGCCAGCAGCCAAATGAGACAGGGCAGGGCTAATGAAAAACTGTTTTTT
CASSQMRQGRANEKLFF
>-|-|TRBV5-1|TRBJ2-2
TGCGCCAGCCTTCTCTCCACCGGGGAGCTGTTTTTT
CASLLSTGELFF
>-|-|TRBV9|TRBJ2-7
TGTGCCAGCAGCCTGGACTGGAGCTCCTACGAGCAGTACTTC
CASSLDWSSYEQYF
>few|-|TRBV2|TRBJ2-7
TGTGCCAGCAGTGAGGGAACCTACGAGCAGTACTTC
CASSEGTYEQYF
>-|-|TRBV11-2|TRBJ1-3
TGTGCCAGCAGCTTTCCCCGTGCGGGAGTTGGTGGAAACACCATATATTTT
CASSFPRAGVGGNTIYF
>-|-|TRBV7-2|TRBJ1-1
TGTGCCAGCAGCTTAGATTGGCAGGGAAGGACTGAAGCTTTCTTT
CASSLDWQGRTEAFF
>few|-|TRBV25-1|TRBJ2-7
TGTGCCAGCAGGATTGGGAGCGAGCAGTACTTC
CASRIGSEQYF
>few|-|TRBV28|TRBJ1-2
TGTGCCAGCAGTCTGGATCGCTGGGGCTACACCTTC
CASSLDRWGYTF
>-|-|TRBV7-2|TRBJ2-7
TGTGCCAGCAGCTCCCGACGGTCGGGGGTTGGGGAGCAGTACTTC
CASSSRRSGVGEQYF
>-|TRBD2|TRBV7-9|TRBJ2-1
TGTGCCAGCAGCTTCGCGGGGGAGTACAATGAGCAGTTCTTC
CASSFAGEYNEQFF
>once|-|TRBV5-6|TRBJ1-1
TGTGCCGGCAGCTTGAGGGGAACGGAAGCTTTCTTT
CAGSLRGTEAFF
>few|-|TRBV11-1|TRBJ2-1
TGTGCCAGCAGCTTAGCCGGACAGAGCTACAATGAGCAGTTCTTC
CASSLAGQSYNEQFF
>-|-|TRBV5-6|TRBJ2-7
TGTGCCAGCAGAGCCGGGATATCCTACGAGCAGTACTTC
CASRAGISYEQYF
>few|TRBD1|TRBV19|TRBJ1-2
TGTGCCAGTAGTAGACAGGGCCCCTATGATGGCTACACCTTC
CASSRQGPYDGYTF
>-|-|TRBV7-6|TRBJ2-7
TGTGCCAGCAGCTTACGAGCGGGCGAGCAGTACTTC
CASSLRAGEQYF
>few|-|TRBV12-5|TRBJ1-1
TGCGTCACGCGAGGCGCTTTCTTT
CVTRGAFF
>-|-|TRBV27|TRBJ2-3
TGTGCCAGCAGATCCCCGTCCGGCACAGATACGCAGTATTTT
CASRSPSGTDTQYF
>-|-|TRBV2|TRBJ2-5
TGTGCCAGCAGCGAAGGAGCCTCAACACAAGAGACCCAGTACTTC
CASSEGASTQETQYF
>medium-sized|-|TRBV7-9|TRBJ1-1
TGTGCCAGCAGCCCCCGGGGGATGGGGGCATCGAGAACTGAAGCTTTCTTT
CASSPRGMGASRTEAFF
>-|-|TRBV4-2|TRBJ2-3
TGTGCCAGCAGCCAATTTGCAGATACGCAGTATTTT
CASSQFADTQYF
>medium-sized|-|TRBV6-6|TRBJ2-7
TGTGCCAGCAGCCCCGGGGCGATTACCTACGAGCAGTACTTC
CASSPGAITYEQYF
>once|-|TRBV11-1|TRBJ1-1
TGTGCCAGCAGCTGGAACAGGGAGAGTACTGAAGCTTTCTTT
CASSWNRESTEAFF
>-|-|TRBV7-2|TRBJ1-3
TGTGCCAGCAGCCCCCCCTCGGCCGGGACAGGAAACACCATATATTTT
CASSPPSAGTGNTIYF
>-|-|TRBV27|TRBJ1-1
TGTGCCAGCAGGTTAATCCCCAACAGGAGGGTGGAAGCTTTCTTT
CASRLIPNRRVEAFF
>few|-|TRBV28|TRBJ1-2
TGTGCCAGCAGTTTCGGGGGAAACTCCTATGGCTACACCTTC
CASSFGGNSYGYTF
>-|-|TRBV6-5|TRBJ1-2
TGTGCCAGCGGCGGGGACGGTGCCGAGTTGCATGGCTACACCTTC
CASGGDGAELHGYTF
>few|TRBD1|TRBV6-1|TRBJ2-7
TGTGCCAGCAACGACAGGGGGCCATACGAGCAGTACTTC
CASNDRGPYEQYF
>-|-|TRBV10-1|TRBJ2-7
TGCGCCAGCAGTGTGTGGGGGGTAGGGGGGGGACGGCACGAGCAGTACTTC
CASSVWGVGGGRHEQYF